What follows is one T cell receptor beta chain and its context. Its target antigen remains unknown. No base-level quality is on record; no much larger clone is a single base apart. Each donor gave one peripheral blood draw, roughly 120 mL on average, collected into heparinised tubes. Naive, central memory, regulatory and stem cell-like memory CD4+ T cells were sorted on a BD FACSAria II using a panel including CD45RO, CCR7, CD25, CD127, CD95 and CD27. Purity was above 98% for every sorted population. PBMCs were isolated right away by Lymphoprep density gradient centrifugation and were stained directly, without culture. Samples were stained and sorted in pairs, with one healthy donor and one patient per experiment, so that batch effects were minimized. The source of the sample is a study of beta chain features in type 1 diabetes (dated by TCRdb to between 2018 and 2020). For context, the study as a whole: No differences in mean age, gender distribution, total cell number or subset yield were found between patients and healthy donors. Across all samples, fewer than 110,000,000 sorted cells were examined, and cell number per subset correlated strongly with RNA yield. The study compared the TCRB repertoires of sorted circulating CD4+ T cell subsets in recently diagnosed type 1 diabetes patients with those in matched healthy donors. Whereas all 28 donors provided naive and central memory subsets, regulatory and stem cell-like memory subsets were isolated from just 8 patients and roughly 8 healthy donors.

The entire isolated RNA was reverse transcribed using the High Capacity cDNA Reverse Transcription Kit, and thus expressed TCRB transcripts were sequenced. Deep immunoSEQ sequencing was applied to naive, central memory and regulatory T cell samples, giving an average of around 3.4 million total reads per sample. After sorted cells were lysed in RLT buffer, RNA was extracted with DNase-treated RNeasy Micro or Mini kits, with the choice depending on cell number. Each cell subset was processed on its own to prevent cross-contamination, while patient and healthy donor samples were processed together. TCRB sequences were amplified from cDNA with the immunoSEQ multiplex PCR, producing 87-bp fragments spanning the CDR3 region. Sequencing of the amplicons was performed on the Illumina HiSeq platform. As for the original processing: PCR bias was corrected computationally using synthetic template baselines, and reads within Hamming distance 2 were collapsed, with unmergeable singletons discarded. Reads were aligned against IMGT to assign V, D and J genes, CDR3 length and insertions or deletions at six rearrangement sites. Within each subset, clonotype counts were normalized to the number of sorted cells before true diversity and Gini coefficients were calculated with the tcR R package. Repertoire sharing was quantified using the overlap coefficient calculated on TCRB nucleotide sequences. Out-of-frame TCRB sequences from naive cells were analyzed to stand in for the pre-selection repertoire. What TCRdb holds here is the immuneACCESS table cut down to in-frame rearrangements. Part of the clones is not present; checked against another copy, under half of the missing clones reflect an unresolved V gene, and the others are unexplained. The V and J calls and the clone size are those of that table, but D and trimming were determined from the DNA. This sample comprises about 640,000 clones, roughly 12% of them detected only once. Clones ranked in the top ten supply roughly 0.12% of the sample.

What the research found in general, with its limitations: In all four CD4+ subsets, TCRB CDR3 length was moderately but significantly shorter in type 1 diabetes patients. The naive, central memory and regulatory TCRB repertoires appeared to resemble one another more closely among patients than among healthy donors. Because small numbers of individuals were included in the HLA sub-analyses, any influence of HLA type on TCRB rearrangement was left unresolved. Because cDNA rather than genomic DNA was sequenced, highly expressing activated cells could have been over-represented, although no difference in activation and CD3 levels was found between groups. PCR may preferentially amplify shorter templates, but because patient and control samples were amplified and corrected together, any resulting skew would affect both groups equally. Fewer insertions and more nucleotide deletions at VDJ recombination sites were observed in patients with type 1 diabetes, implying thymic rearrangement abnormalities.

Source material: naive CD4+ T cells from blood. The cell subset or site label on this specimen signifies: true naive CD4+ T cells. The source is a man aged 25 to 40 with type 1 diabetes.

The CDR3 region has the sequence CASSFYGQGQETQYF. The bases are TGTGCCAGCAGCTTTTACGGACAGGGCCAAGAGACCCAGTACTTC. In this chain, TRBV7-6 is recombined with TRBJ2-5, with 8 junctional bases fitting TRBD1. Trimmed from V: 3 bases; trimmed from J: 1 base; junction bases lacking a gene match: 4. From its cysteine to its phenylalanine, the CDR3 spans 15 amino acids. Solely the CDR3 DNA is kept, with 45 bases framed from the first base. CDR1 SGHVS and CDR2 FNYEAQ are derived from the germline V gene.